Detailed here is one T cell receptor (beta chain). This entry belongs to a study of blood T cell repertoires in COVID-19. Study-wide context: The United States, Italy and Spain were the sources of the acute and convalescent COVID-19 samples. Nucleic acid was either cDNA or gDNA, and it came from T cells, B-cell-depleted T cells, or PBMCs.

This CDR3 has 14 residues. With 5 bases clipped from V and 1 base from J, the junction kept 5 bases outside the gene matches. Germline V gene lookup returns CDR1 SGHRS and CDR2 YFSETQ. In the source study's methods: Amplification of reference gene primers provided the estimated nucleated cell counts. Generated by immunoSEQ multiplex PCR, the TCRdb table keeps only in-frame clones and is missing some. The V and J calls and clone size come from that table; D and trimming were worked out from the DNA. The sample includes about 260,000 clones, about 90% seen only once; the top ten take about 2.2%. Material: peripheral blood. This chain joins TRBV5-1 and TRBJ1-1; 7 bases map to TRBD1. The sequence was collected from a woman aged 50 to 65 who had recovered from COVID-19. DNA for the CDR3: TGCGCCAGCAGGACAGGGCTATCGAACACTGAAGCTTTCTTT. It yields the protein CASRTGLSNTEAFF.